These T cell receptor beta chains were read from a single sample in a study of blood T cells in healthy people across ages. TCRdb independently ran MiXCR on the 5' RACE reads; one entry per CDR3 protein. The sample has about 1.4 million distinct CDR3 sequences; roughly 59% are singletons. Sequenced sample: blood. The receptors derive from a man younger than 30 in good health. Each CDR3 is given with its conserved first and last residue. A D gene is named only where the DNA matches it firmly. A clone size is listed for some rows: how often the clone was seen (once, few, many), or a class if it is expanded.

D,J,V,size,DNA,CDR3
.,TRBJ2-1,TRBV4-1,.,TGCACCAGCAGCCAAGAGGGGTGGGGTAGGGAGCAGTTCTTC,CTSSQEGWGREQFF
TRBD2,TRBJ2-3,TRBV12-3/TRBV12-4,.,TGTGCCAGCAGGCCAATTAGCGGGGGGGTTACAGATACGCAGTATTTT,CASRPISGGVTDTQYF
TRBD1,TRBJ1-2,TRBV4-1,.,TGCGCCAGCAGCCAAGTACCTGACAGGGGTGGCTACACCTTC,CASSQVPDRGGYTF
TRBD1,TRBJ2-5,TRBV7-9,few,TGTGCCAGCAGGGGGACAGGCGAGGAGACCCAGTACTTC,CASRGTGEETQYF
.,TRBJ2-7,TRBV19,.,TGTGCCAGTAGTATCGGCCGCACGCTTCCATCCTACGAGCAGTACTTC,CASSIGRTLPSYEQYF
.,TRBJ2-7,TRBV29-1,.,TGCAGCGTGATACCCGGGACCTACGAGCAGTACTTC,CSVIPGTYEQYF
.,TRBJ2-1,TRBV27,.,TGTGCCAGCAGCCGTTTCTTGGACAGCTACAATGAGCAGTTCTTC,CASSRFLDSYNEQFF
.,TRBJ1-1,TRBV15,.,TGTGCCACCAGCAGACACCATCCAAGGACGGTGGTGGACACTGAAGCTTTCTTT,CATSRHHPRTVVDTEAFF
.,TRBJ1-4,TRBV20-1,.,TGCAGTGCCTTGAGTACCGACAGGCAGGAACTGTTTTTT,CSALSTDRQELFF
.,TRBJ2-7,TRBV27,few,TGTGCCAGCAGTTTAGCAAGCGGGCGACCTTCCTACGAGCAGTACTTC,CASSLASGRPSYEQYF
.,TRBJ2-1,TRBV5-1,.,TGCGCCAGCAGCTTGATGTCTAGTTTAGATGAGCAGTTCTTC,CASSLMSSLDEQFF
.,TRBJ1-5,TRBV29-1,.,TGCAGCGTTTGGGGTCCCTTATTCAATCAGCCCCAGCATTTT,CSVWGPLFNQPQHF
TRBD2,TRBJ2-7,TRBV4-3,.,TGCGCCAGCAGCCAACGGAGCGGGGGGCACTACGAGCAGTACTTC,CASSQRSGGHYEQYF
TRBD2,TRBJ2-3,TRBV6-2/TRBV6-3,.,TGTGCCAGCAGCCCTATACCTCCCCGACTAGCGGTCGCAGATACGCAGTATTTT,CASSPIPPRLAVADTQYF
TRBD1,TRBJ1-2,TRBV10-3,many,TGTGCCATGAGTGAGGCAGGGACAGGGAATGATGGTGGCTACACCTTC,CAMSEAGTGNDGGYTF
TRBD1,TRBJ2-5,TRBV29-1,once,TGCAGCGTTATAGACAGGGGCTATGAGCAGTACTTC,CSVIDRGYEQYF
.,TRBJ1-2,TRBV11-1,.,TGTGCCAGCAGCTTAGCCGAAGCGGGGATTGGTGGCTACACCTTC,CASSLAEAGIGGYTF
.,TRBJ2-7,TRBV20-1,.,TGCAGTGCTAGAGGCCGGGACACCAGCTCCTACGAGCAGTACTTC,CSARGRDTSSYEQYF
.,TRBJ1-5,TRBV25-1,.,TGTGCCAGCGGGGAAGGGACTCAGCCCCAGCATTTT,CASGEGTQPQHF
.,TRBJ2-3,TRBV4-1,.,TGCGCCAGCAGCCACCCTGGGGTGGGCAGATTCACAGATACGCAGTATTTT,CASSHPGVGRFTDTQYF
.,TRBJ1-2,TRBV12-3/TRBV12-4,.,TGTGCCAGCAGTTTTTCAGGGATCGATGGCTACACCTTC,CASSFSGIDGYTF
.,TRBJ2-7,TRBV28,.,TGTGCCAGCAGCTACCGGTTAGGGGGAGGGCCTTCCTACGAGCAGTACTTC,CASSYRLGGGPSYEQYF
TRBD2,TRBJ2-5,TRBV6-2/TRBV6-3,.,TGTGCCAGCAGTTTACCTAGCGGGAGTTACCAAGAGACCCAGTACTTC,CASSLPSGSYQETQYF
.,TRBJ1-5,TRBV29-1,few,TGCAGCGTTGGACGGGGGCCGAATCAGCCCCAGCATTTT,CSVGRGPNQPQHF
.,TRBJ2-5,TRBV7-6,once,TGTGCCAGCACATCTGCGTGGGGCCAAGAGACCCAGTACTTC,CASTSAWGQETQYF
TRBD1,TRBJ2-5,TRBV6-6,.,TGTGCCAGCAGTTATTCAGGGACAGGGGGCGAGACCCAGTACTTC,CASSYSGTGGETQYF
TRBD2,TRBJ2-7,TRBV4-3,.,TGCGCCAGCAGCCAAGATCTTAGCCTAGCGGGCCTTACCTACGAGCGGTACTTC,CASSQDLSLAGLTYERYF
TRBD1,TRBJ1-1,TRBV5-1,few,TGCGCCAGCAGCTTGGACAGGGGAGCTGAAGCTTTCTTT,CASSLDRGAEAFF
.,TRBJ2-5,TRBV2,.,TGTGCCAGCAGTATCGCCCCTAGCGTAGGCTACTTC,CASSIAPSVGYF
TRBD2,TRBJ2-5,TRBV12-3/TRBV12-4,.,TGTGCCAGCAGTTTAGGGACTAGCTTTCGGGAGACCCAGTACTTC,CASSLGTSFRETQYF
.,TRBJ2-1,TRBV3-1,.,TGTGCCAGCAGCCAAGAGTCGGGGGTGGTGGGGGGTGTGCCCTACAATGAGCAGTTCTTC,CASSQESGVVGGVPYNEQFF
.,TRBJ2-5,TRBV13,.,TGTGCCAGCAGTCCTTTCAGGGGATCGGTGGAGACCCAGTACTTC,CASSPFRGSVETQYF
.,TRBJ2-6,TRBV15,once,TGTGCCACCAGCAGCACTGGGGCCAACGTCCTGACTTTC,CATSSTGANVLTF
TRBD1,TRBJ2-7,TRBV10-3,.,TGTGCCATCAGGAGGGACAGGTCATCCTACGAGCAGTACTTC,CAIRRDRSSYEQYF
.,TRBJ1-2,TRBV20-1,.,TGCAGTGCTAGAGCCGCAGTCTATGGCTACACCTTC,CSARAAVYGYTF
.,TRBJ2-5,TRBV5-1,.,TGCGCCAGCAGCTTGGAACAGGGGAGGAGGGAGACCCAGTACTTC,CASSLEQGRRETQYF
.,TRBJ1-1,TRBV12-3/TRBV12-4,.,TGTGCCAGCAGTTTAAGGGGAGGAGGCACTGAAGCTTTCTTT,CASSLRGGGTEAFF
.,TRBJ1-5,TRBV6-5,.,TGTGCCAGCAGTCCGGACGGCGGGAGGGATCAGCCCCAGCATTTT,CASSPDGGRDQPQHF
.,TRBJ2-3,TRBV6-6,.,TGTGCCAGCAGTTACTTCCCCGATACGCAGTATTTT,CASSYFPDTQYF
.,TRBJ1-4,TRBV6-5,.,TGTGCCAGCAGCCCCGACGGAAGCTATAATGAAAAACTGTTTTTT,CASSPDGSYNEKLFF
TRBD2,TRBJ2-3,TRBV27,few,TGTGCCAGCAGGCTCCTCGGGACTAGGAGGGATACGCAGTATTTT,CASRLLGTRRDTQYF
.,TRBJ2-3,TRBV20-1,.,TGCAGCCACCAGGGGGGTGTAGATACGCAGTATTTT,CSHQGGVDTQYF
.,TRBJ2-1,TRBV15,.,TGTGCCACCAGCCCCCCCTCTAGTCTCTCCTACAATGAGCAGTTCTTC,CATSPPSSLSYNEQFF
.,TRBJ2-1,TRBV11-2,.,TGTGCCAGCAGCCCCACACTCGAGGCCGGTGAGCAGTTCTTC,CASSPTLEAGEQFF
.,TRBJ1-5,TRBV6-5,.,TGTGCCAGCAGGGGACGGCTGAATCAGCCCCAGCATTTT,CASRGRLNQPQHF
.,TRBJ2-1,TRBV4-1,.,TGCGCCAGCAGCCACCCAGAGGCAGGTTGGGAGCAGTTCTTC,CASSHPEAGWEQFF
TRBD1,TRBJ2-5,TRBV20-1,.,TGCAGTGCTAGCTTAAACTCCGGGACAGCTCAAGAGACCCAGTACTTC,CSASLNSGTAQETQYF
.,TRBJ1-1,TRBV21-1,.,TGTGCCAGCAGCAATCCAGGCGGGATTAGTGGAGCTTTCTTT,CASSNPGGISGAFF
.,TRBJ2-2,TRBV10-3,.,TGTGTAACCCGGGCGGTAGGCCCGAGCACCGGGGAGCTGTTTTTT,CVTRAVGPSTGELFF
.,TRBJ2-7,TRBV27,.,TGTGCCAGCAGTTTCCCAGACAGCCCCGAGCAGTACTTC,CASSFPDSPEQYF
.,TRBJ1-1,TRBV29-1,.,TGCAGCGTTGAAGAGGGGATCCAAGCTTTCTTT,CSVEEGIQAFF
TRBD2,TRBJ2-6,TRBV20-1,few,TGCAGTGCCCCTCTAGCGGGGGGTGGGGCCAACGTCCTGACTTTC,CSAPLAGGGANVLTF
.,TRBJ2-1,TRBV29-1,.,TGCAGCGTTGAAGCTGGGGACTTCTACAATGAGCAGTTCTTC,CSVEAGDFYNEQFF
TRBD2,TRBJ2-1,TRBV4-2,many,TGTGCCAGCAGCCAAGATGAAGGTAGCGGGGCAAATGAGCAGTTCTTC,CASSQDEGSGANEQFF
.,TRBJ2-1,TRBV20-1,.,TGCAGTGCTAGCGGAGGAAGATTATACAATGAGCAGTTCTTC,CSASGGRLYNEQFF
.,TRBJ2-5,TRBV28,.,TGTGCCAGTACAGTTGGAGAGACCCAGTACTTC,CASTVGETQYF
TRBD1,TRBJ2-7,TRBV27,.,TGTGCCAGCAGTTCCGCCACCCAGGGGGTCGAGCAGTACTTC,CASSSATQGVEQYF
.,TRBJ2-5,TRBV11-2,few,TGTGCCAGCGGGAGTTGGGGAGAGCAGTACTTC,CASGSWGEQYF
TRBD1,TRBJ2-3,TRBV20-1,.,TGCAGTGCTAGACCAGGGGGTACAGATACGCAGTATTTT,CSARPGGTDTQYF
.,TRBJ2-7,TRBV10-3,.,TGTGCCATCAGTGAGTCCCAGAGATCACTCTACGAGCAGTACTTC,CAISESQRSLYEQYF